The 16 T cell receptor beta chains listed next were all sequenced from one sample in a study of blood T cells in healthy people across ages. Primers used in a second PCR of about 7 to 11 cycles were a sample-barcoded 5' primer and a J-beta primer mix. TCRdb passed the 5' RACE reads through MiXCR, listing each CDR3 protein once. This sample yields 1,500,000 or so distinct CDR3 sequences, of which 59% are seen a single time; 5% to 7% belongs to the top ten. The source material was blood. Source of these receptors: a man aged 18 to 30 in good health.

The genes are TRBV6-5 and TRBJ2-7; the match to TRBD1 covers 7 bases. CDR1 is MNHEY and CDR2 is SVGAGI in the germline V gene. The CDR3 is made up of 13 amino acids. The V and J ends lost 3 bases and 10 bases, in that order; junction bases with no gene match: 9. DNA for the CDR3: TGTGCCAGCAGTTATGAGGGGGCCCTTATTCAGTACTTC. It yields the protein CASSYEGALIQYF.

This clonotype was picked up a small number of times. The chain combines TRBV7-2 with TRBJ2-4; D ambiguous. The DNA end is more similar to TRBJ2-7, so the J call may be wrong. The CDR3 consists of 16 residues. Per germline, CDR1 SGHTA and CDR2 FQGNSA. CDR3 sequence reads: CASSSPTSFNSYEQYF. Written as DNA, the CDR3 is TGTGCCAGCAGCTCGCCGACCAGCTTCAACTCCTACGAGCAGTACTTC.

The chain recombines TRBV20-1 with TRBJ1-2; 8 nucleotides agree with TRBD1. CDR3 size: 12 residues. Germline V lookup: CDR1 DFQATT, CDR2 SNEGSKA (reference sequence). Unmatched junction bases numbered 7, after V lost 6 bases and J lost 7 bases. CDR3 DNA: TGCAGTGCCCCCGACAGGGGAGGTGGCTACACCTTC. Its translation is CSAPDRGGGYTF.

The chain is built from TRBV27 and TRBJ1-1; D may be TRBD1 (5 bases). The germline CDR1 and CDR2 sequences are MNHEY and SMNVEV (reference sequence). The CDR3 is 16 residues long. Trimming stripped 2 bases from V and 5 bases from J, with 18 bases between. CDR3 DNA sequence: TGTGCCAGCAGTTTAGGCCCCGCAGGGAGTGGTACTGAAGCTTTCTTT. Protein: CASSLGPAGSGTEAFF.

The V gene is TRBV4-2, the J gene TRBJ2-7; 10 bases are shared with TRBD2. Per the germline V gene, CDR1 is LGHNA and CDR2 is YNFKEQ. V lost 4 bases and J lost 2; bases outside the gene matches: 11. The CDR3 contains 17 residues. The CDR3 protein is CASSPGPGTSVTYEQYF. The CDR3 nucleotides read TGTGCCAGCAGCCCCGGTCCCGGGACTAGCGTCACCTACGAGCAGTACTTC.

The J gene is TRBJ2-7, the V gene TRBV20-1, with D possibly TRBD1 on 6 matching bases. Trimming stripped 2 bases from V and 3 bases from J, with 20 bases between. The CDR3 consists of 16 residues. Germline values: CDR1 DFQATT, CDR2 SNEGSKA (reference sequence). CDR3 coding DNA: TGCAGTGCTAGACCGTACTTGGGGGCCACGGGCTACGAGCAGTACTTC. Residues: CSARPYLGATGYEQYF.

Written as DNA, the CDR3 is TGTGCCAGCAGTTTTGAGGGGCTGGGGGAAAAACTGTTTTTT. It specifies CASSFEGLGEKLFF. The J gene is TRBJ1-4, the V gene TRBV28, with D possibly being TRBD1 (5 bases). Germline CDR1 and CDR2: MDHEN and SYDVKM. CDR3 length: 14 amino acids. Trimming took off 3 bases at V and 8 bases at J, with 13 bases between the two ends.

This chain links TRBV10-2 with TRBJ2-7; 7 bases match TRBD1. This CDR3 region has 14 residues. After removal of 7 bases from V and 3 bases from J, the junction contained 9 bases not matched to a gene. Germline-derived CDR1 and CDR2 are WSHSY and SAAADI. CDR3 sequence (DNA): TGCGCCAGCAATGATGACAGGGACCTCTACGAGCAGTACTTC. It encodes CASNDDRDLYEQYF.

Concerning this clonotype: Germline and junction disagree at one end, which may indicate a read error. The rearrangement uses TRBV7-7 and TRBJ2-3; D may match TRBD1 or TRBD2 (5 bases each). Germline V lookup: CDR1 SSHAT, CDR2 FNYEAQ (reference sequence). The CDR3 is 16 residues long. The CDR3 bases are TGTGCTAGCAGCCCCGGACTGGGGGTCCACACAGATACGCAGTATTTT. It encodes CASSPGLGVHTDTQYF.

This clonotype was seen repeatedly, ten times or more. The chain uses TRBV29-1 and TRBJ2-7; D is unclear. The CDR3 consists of 11 residues. V was shortened by 7 bases and J by 3 bases, with 10 bases between the two germline ends. CDR1 SQVTM and CDR2 ANQGSEA come from the germline V gene. In DNA form, the CDR3 reads TGCAGCGCTGTCTACGGCTACGAGCAGTACTTC. Amino acids: CSAVYGYEQYF.

This clonotype was observed a few times. The rearrangement joins TRBV4-3 to TRBJ2-7; 9 positions agree with TRBD1. Germline CDR1 is LGHNA and CDR2 is YSLEER. Trimming at V came to 0 bases and at J to 11 bases, leaving 5 bases not matched to a gene. CDR3 length: 13 residues. The CDR3 region is CASSQDRGQGKYF. The DNA of the CDR3 is TGCGCCAGCAGCCAAGATCGGGGACAGGGAAAGTACTTC.

The V and J genes are TRBV12-3 or TRBV12-4 and TRBJ2-3; 9 bases are shared with TRBD2. The CDR3 spans 16 residues. The V gene end was trimmed by 5 bases and the J gene end by 1 base; junction bases not matched to a gene: 7. CDR3 protein: CASSELAGSGTDTQYF. DNA for the CDR3: TGTGCCAGCAGTGAGCTAGCGGGAAGCGGCACAGATACGCAGTATTTT.

The chain couples TRBV29-1 to TRBJ2-2; possibly TRBD1 for D (5 bases). V lost 4 bases and J 6 bases, leaving 9 bases between the germline ends. The CDR3 length is 12 residues. Germline-derived CDR1 and CDR2 are SQVTM and ANQGSEA. CDR3 loop: CSVGEGAGELFF. CDR3 sequence (DNA): TGCAGCGTTGGAGAAGGGGCCGGGGAGCTGTTTTTT.

Concerning this clonotype: The CDR3 end shows no conserved phenylalanine or tryptophan, and so a read error is likely. The gene calls are TRBV28 and TRBJ2-5; possibly TRBD1 or TRBD2 for D (5 bases each). The end of the DNA is better explained by TRBJ2-7, so the J call may be wrong. This CDR3 is 12 amino acids long. Germline V lookup: CDR1 MDHEN, CDR2 SYDVKM. CDR3 sequence: CASSLGAYEQYL. The CDR3 bases are TGTGCCAGCAGTTTGGGGGCCTACGAGCAGTACTTA.

The chain is built from TRBV5-1 and TRBJ2-3; 9 positions agree with TRBD2. The V and J ends lost 4 bases and 4 bases, in that order; junction bases with no gene match: 4. The CDR3 runs 14 residues. Germline CDR1 reads SGHRS; CDR2 reads YFSETQ. CDR3 DNA sequence: TGCGCCAGCAGCCTTAGCGGGAGTTCAGATACGCAGTATTTT. This encodes CASSLSGSSDTQYF. Complete variable domain (other parts from reference TRBV5-1 and TRBJ2-3): KAGVTQTPRYLIKTRGQQVTLSCSPISGHRSVSWYQQTPGQGLQFLFEYFSETQRNKGNFPGRFSGRQFSNSRSEMNVSTLELGDSALYLCASSLSGSSDTQYFGPGTRLTVL.

With regard to this clonotype: One junction end disagrees with the germline gene, perhaps due to a read error. This chain connects TRBV11-2 to TRBJ2-1; the D is unclear. CDR1 is SGHAT, CDR2 FQNNGV, per germline. The CDR3 is 12 residues long. The CDR3 reads CASSSNENGQFF. The CDR3 DNA follows: TGTGCCAGCAGCTCCAACGAGAATGGGCAGTTCTTC.